The 22 T cell receptor beta chains given below trace back to one sample, sequenced in a study of identical twins. TCRdb processed the 5' RACE reads anew with MiXCR; each CDR3 protein has one entry. The data contain some 500,000 distinct CDR3 sequences, around 9.6% of them singletons. The same sample was also studied in work on yellow fever vaccine responses in identical twins.

The sequenced material came from PBMCs. The receptors come from a woman aged 18-29 years in good health.

This clonotype was counted between two and nine times. The genes are TRBV3-1 and TRBJ1-5, with a weak D call TRBD1 (6 bases). Per the germline V gene, CDR1 is LGHDT and CDR2 is YNNKEL (reference sequence). The CDR3 is 13 residues long. V was clipped by 1 base and J by 7 bases, with 8 bases between them. The CDR3 spells CASSQAQGQPQHF. DNA of the CDR3: TGTGCCAGCAGCCAAGCACAGGGCCAGCCCCAGCATTTT.

This clonotype was observed many times. This chain uses TRBV20-1 with TRBJ1-2; D is unclear. The germline V gene has CDR1 DFQATT and CDR2 SNEGSKA (reference sequence). The CDR3 sequence is 10 residues long. Between the trimmed V and J ends, which lost 2 bases and 8 bases, there was a span of 6 bases. The CDR3 loop reads CSARFGGYTF. The CDR3, as DNA: TGCAGTGCTAGATTTGGCGGCTACACCTTC.

Only a few counts were recorded for this clonotype. V usage is TRBV12-3 or TRBV12-4 and J usage is TRBJ2-1; D may match TRBD1 or TRBD2 (5 bases each). Trimming took 0 bases from V and 8 from J, leaving 8 bases between them. The CDR3 has 13 residues. The CDR3 nucleotides are TGTGCCAGCAGTTTAGCGGGACGCTATGAGCAGTTCTTC. This codes for CASSLAGRYEQFF.

The V call is TRBV14, the J call TRBJ1-1; D not resolved. The CDR3 is 12 amino acids. In germline, CDR1 is SGHDN, CDR2 FVKESK. Trimming took 0 bases from V and 7 from J, leaving 6 bases between them. CDR3 sequence (DNA): TGTGCCAGCAGCCAAGAAGGGATTGAAGCTTTCTTT. Its translation: CASSQEGIEAFF.

V and J are TRBV20-1 and TRBJ2-3, with D possibly being TRBD1 or TRBD2 (6 bases each). Germline V gives CDR1 DFQATT, CDR2 SNEGSKA (reference sequence). The V and J ends lost 7 bases and 2 bases respectively, with 19 bases between them. CDR3 size: 15 residues. The CDR3 DNA sequence: TGCAGTGTTTCAGGATGGGGGGCACACACAGATACGCAGTATTTT. Encoded protein: CSVSGWGAHTDTQYF.

This clonotype was observed at least ten times. The chain's CDR3 is CASSQTGLAGADSYEQYF. The CDR3 coding sequence is TGTGCCAGCAGCCAGACGGGACTAGCGGGAGCCGACTCCTACGAGCAGTACTTC. The genes are TRBV3-1 and TRBJ2-7; 14 positions agree with TRBD2. After removal of 3 bases from V and 0 bases from J, the junction contained 7 bases not matched to a gene. This CDR3 is built from 18 residues. Germline values: CDR1 LGHDT, CDR2 YNNKEL (reference sequence).

This clonotype was seen many times. The V and J genes are TRBV6-1 and TRBJ2-5, with TRBD2 matching over 13 bases. Trimming took 6 bases from V and 5 from J; bases not matched to a gene: 6. This CDR3 region has 15 residues. The germline gives CDR1 MNHNS, CDR2 SASEGT. The CDR3 protein is CASSSRTSGGETQYF. The CDR3 nucleotides are TGTGCCAGCAGCTCTAGGACTAGCGGGGGCGAGACCCAGTACTTC.

The chain has TRBV10-1 and TRBJ2-2, with 7 bases matching TRBD1. The trim removed 7 bases at V and 3 bases at J, leaving 5 bases unmatched. The CDR3 is 14 amino acids. CDR1 is WNHNN and CDR2 is SYGVQD in the germline V gene (reference sequence). The CDR3 sequence is CASMKDRYTGELFF. DNA of the CDR3: TGCGCCAGCATGAAGGACAGGTACACCGGGGAGCTGTTTTTT.

A few counts support this clonotype. V usage is TRBV5-1 and J usage is TRBJ2-5; 10 nucleotides match TRBD1. CDR3 size: 15 residues. V dropped 4 bases and J dropped 4; count of bases not matched to a gene: 7. CDR1 is SGHRS, CDR2 YFSETQ, per germline. This CDR3 reads CASSGGQGMRETQYF. The CDR3 nucleotides are TGCGCCAGCAGCGGGGGACAGGGGATGCGAGAGACCCAGTACTTC.

Ten or more counts support this clonotype. The J gene is TRBJ2-1, the V gene TRBV5-6; D call uncertain. V was shortened by 7 bases and J by 3 bases, with 26 bases between the two germline ends. Germline CDR1 and CDR2: SGHDT and YYEEEE. The CDR3 is made up of 18 amino acids. The chain's CDR3 is CASCLPPGQYGGYNEQFF. The CDR3 DNA reads as TGTGCCAGCTGCCTACCACCCGGGCAGTATGGTGGCTACAATGAGCAGTTCTTC.

This clonotype was seen repeatedly, ten times or more. This rearrangement joins TRBV12-3 or TRBV12-4 to TRBJ1-3, with 7 bases lining up with TRBD1. V trimming: 5 bases; J trimming: 4 bases; junction bases outside the gene matches: 2. The CDR3 is made up of 13 amino acids. In nucleotides, the CDR3 is TGTGCCAGCAGTGCGGACAGGGGAAACACCATATATTTT. Encoded protein: CASSADRGNTIYF.

The rearrangement links TRBV30 to TRBJ1-2, with 8 bases aligning to TRBD1. Germline loops: CDR1 GTSNPN, CDR2 SVGIG (reference sequence). V trimming: 1 base; J trimming: 8 bases; junction bases outside the gene matches: 3. CDR3 size: 12 residues. The CDR3 is CAWSGTGFGYTF. In DNA, the CDR3 is TGTGCCTGGAGTGGGACAGGGTTCGGCTACACCTTC.

This clonotype was counted many times. The V gene is TRBV10-1, the J gene TRBJ2-1, with TRBD1 matching over 11 bases. J was trimmed by 7 bases and V by 5 bases; bases with no gene match: 1. Germline V gives CDR1 WNHNN, CDR2 SYGVQD (reference sequence). CDR3 length: 13 amino acids. DNA of the CDR3: TGCGCCAGCAGTAGGGACAGGGGGAATGAGCAGTTCTTC. It encodes CASSRDRGNEQFF.

This clonotype was recorded a few times. The rearrangement joins TRBV6-1 to TRBJ2-4; 12 bases fit TRBD2. Unmatched junction bases numbered 4, after V lost 4 bases and J lost 0 bases. Germline V lookup: CDR1 MNHNS, CDR2 SASEGT. The CDR3 sequence is 17 residues long. CDR3 region: CASSALAGGRAKNIQYF. The CDR3, as DNA: TGTGCCAGCAGTGCACTAGCGGGGGGCAGAGCCAAAAACATTCAGTACTTC.

Of note for this clonotype: A much larger clone differs by one base, so this may be a read error. The chain links TRBV28 to TRBJ2-5; D uncertain. V shed 6 bases and J shed 7 bases, with 9 bases lying between them. CDR3 length equals 11 residues. Germline V gives CDR1 MDHEN, CDR2 SYDVKM. In DNA form, the CDR3 reads TGTGCCAGCAGCCGTGGGGTGACCCAGTACTTC. Residues: CASSRGVTQYF.

This clonotype showed up just a few times. This rearrangement joins TRBV10-3 to TRBJ2-2; D is possibly TRBD2 (6 bases). The V end was cut by 4 bases, the J end by 5 bases, with 14 bases between. Germline CDR1 ENHRY, CDR2 SYGVKD. The CDR3 consists of 15 residues. The CDR3 spells CAISGIPGGTGELFF. The CDR3 nucleotides are TGTGCCATCAGTGGTATTCCTGGGGGGACCGGGGAGCTGTTTTTT.

At least ten counts were recorded for this clonotype. The chain has TRBV5-1 and TRBJ2-7, with 7 positions matching TRBD2. The trim removed 2 bases at V and 2 bases at J, leaving 16 bases unmatched. Germline CDR1 SGHRS, CDR2 YFSETQ. CDR3 length equals 18 residues. The CDR3 reads CASSFPGGYAGVTYEQYF. In DNA, the CDR3 is TGCGCCAGCAGCTTTCCCGGTGGTTACGCGGGAGTCACCTACGAGCAGTACTTC.

This clonotype was detected a few times. The V gene is TRBV20-1, the J gene TRBJ2-5; 12 bases agree with TRBD2. CDR1 DFQATT and CDR2 SNEGSKA come from the germline V gene (reference sequence). V was clipped by 7 bases and J by 0 bases; unmatched bases: 6. The CDR3 length is 15 residues. This chain's CDR3 is CSVGTSGRDQETQYF. The CDR3 DNA reads as TGCAGTGTGGGGACTAGCGGGCGGGACCAAGAGACCCAGTACTTC.

This clonotype was detected only a few times. V and J are TRBV4-1 and TRBJ2-7; 7 nucleotides align to TRBD1. The junction had 10 bases not matched to a gene; V was cut back by 3 bases and J by 2 bases. Germline V gene sequence: CDR1 MGHRA, CDR2 YSYEKL. The CDR3 spans 16 residues. CDR3 sequence reads: CASSHPLRDRAYEQYF. The CDR3 bases are TGCGCCAGCAGCCACCCCCTCCGGGACAGAGCCTACGAGCAGTACTTC.

In this sample, this clonotype turned up many times. V gene TRBV3-1 combines with J gene TRBJ2-7; 8 bases agree with TRBD1. Germline V lookup: CDR1 LGHDT, CDR2 YNNKEL (reference sequence). V gave up 6 bases and J gave up 4 bases; unmatched junction bases: 8. This CDR3 has 14 amino acids. CDR3: CASSPWTGSYEQYF. In nucleotides, the CDR3 is TGTGCCAGCAGTCCATGGACAGGGTCTTACGAGCAGTACTTC.

This clonotype was found many times. The V and J genes are TRBV12-3 or TRBV12-4 and TRBJ2-1; 9 bases fit TRBD1. V gave up 8 bases and J gave up 12 bases; unmatched junction bases: 8. This CDR3 region has 12 residues. Written as DNA, the CDR3 is TGTGCCAGCCATCCCAGGGACAGGGCGCAGTTCTTC. This encodes CASHPRDRAQFF.

This chain connects TRBV10-3 to TRBJ2-1, with TRBD1 identical over 10 bases. Germline V gene lookup returns CDR1 ENHRY and CDR2 SYGVKD. The CDR3 is 14 amino acids. V was pared by 6 bases and J by 4 bases, with 3 bases of the junction left unmatched. CDR3 loop: CAIRGTGEYNEQFF. The CDR3 bases are TGTGCCATCAGGGGGACAGGGGAATACAATGAGCAGTTCTTC.